These 2 T cell receptor beta chains were all obtained from the same sample, sequenced in a study of T cell repertoires in cytomegalovirus infection. TCRdb independently ran MiXCR on the reads; one entry per CDR3 protein. There are approximately 400,000 distinct CDR3 sequences in the sample; 30% to 40% occur only once, and around 15% lies in the top ten. The sample consisted of PBMCs. These receptor sequences come from a human donor in good health (CMV status not recorded). Some clones in this sample may be carry-over from other donors' samples.

This clonotype was seen a few times. CDR3: CASAPEPPSTDTQYF. The DNA of the CDR3 is TGTGCCAGCGCCCCAGAGCCACCCAGCACAGATACGCAGTATTTT. The V call is TRBV12-3 or TRBV12-4, the J call TRBJ2-3; D not certain. V was shortened by 8 bases and J by 0 bases, with 15 bases between the two germline ends. The CDR3 sequence is 15 residues long.

This chain connects TRBV7-8 to TRBJ2-7; TRBD2 aligns across 10 bases. V lost 5 bases to trimming and J lost 3 bases; unmatched junction nucleotides: 13. The germline gives CDR1 SGHVS, CDR2 FQNEAQ. The CDR3 loop spans 17 amino acids. Here the CDR3 reads CASSPRLYGLADYEQYF. In DNA, the CDR3 is TGTGCCAGCAGCCCCCGCCTCTACGGACTAGCGGACTACGAGCAGTACTTC.